Sequencing of this T cell receptor (beta chain) was carried out in a study of blood T cells in healthy people across ages (dated by TCRdb to about 2015). Regarding the complete study: Template switching captured roughly one uniquely barcoded TCR beta cDNA molecule per two T cells in model experiments. The study measured age-related changes in TCR beta repertoire diversity using deep sequencing normalized with unique cDNA molecular identifiers. The donors were split into four age groups: young (average around 15 years), middle-aged (roughly 39), aged (roughly 68) and long-lived (approximately 89). To avoid experimental bias, donors of different ages were randomly spread across the sequencing lanes. For two donors (one aged 18 to 29 and one aged 80 or older), the study analyzed two additional independent replicas of 1 million unique cDNA reads from the same blood draw.

The investigation overall reported the following: Observed TCR beta diversity per million T cells fell roughly linearly with age, and a significant reduction was already apparent by age approximately 41. Because the CMV infection status of the donors was unknown, age-related changes in expanded clonotypes may potentially have been confounded. Estimates of total diversity from one million sequenced T cells were regarded as lower bounds and underestimates. A strong correlation was found between observed TCR beta diversity and the percentage of naive T cells measured by flow cytometry. Since profiling was done on bulk unsorted PBMCs, naive and antigen-experienced compartments could not be conclusively compared. Compared with the aged group, the long-lived group had more naive CD4+ T cells, fewer expanded clones and increased TCR diversity, a pattern suggesting age selection.

The library relied on 5' RACE. TCRdb shows the sequencer as Illumina HiSeq 2500. The second PCR ran for roughly 7 to 11 cycles and used a J-beta primer mix along with a sample-barcoded 5' primer. A template-switch 5' adaptor carrying 12 random nucleotides introduced a unique molecular identifier onto each TCR beta cDNA molecule. At least 2.5 million CDR3-containing paired-end reads were obtained from each sample. First-strand cDNA synthesis was performed from all RNA using the Mint cDNA synthesis kit, with priming by a TRBC-specific oligonucleotide. All cDNA was treated with uracil-DNA glycosylase and then went through a first 18-cycle PCR with the universal primers M1SS and BC2_uni_R. The study's processing was this. For normalization, 1 million high-quality reads, each with a distinct molecular identifier, were randomly selected from each sample. Reads with shared molecular identifiers were discarded instead of being binned into consensus sequences. MiTCR, run with a Q25 quality threshold and the strictest error-elimination algorithm, handled CDR3 identification, clonotype clustering and error correction. A nonparametric unseen species model using Euler transformation provided a lower-bound estimate of total TCR beta diversity. TCRdb trimmed public reads at Q25 via fastp, called clones via MiXCR and kept in-frame beta chains. Every entry covers one CDR3 protein and lists the most common genes and DNA from its rows. What appears here as the V and J calls and clone size reflects TCRdb's work, not the paper's. The sample table shows 1.5 million to 2 million distinct CDR3 sequences, and 49% are seen once. The ten largest clones add up to approximately 2.1% of the sample.

The sample holds many counts of this clonotype. The specificity of this receptor is unknown. Germline is not matched at one junction end, which may reflect a read error. The roughly 38 donors, aged roughly 6 to 90 years, were systemically healthy Caucasian individuals from Russia. Around 10 milliliters of peripheral blood were collected from each donor into EDTA-treated Vacutainer tubes. Ficoll-Paque density-gradient centrifugation was used to isolate PBMCs, with at least 7 million obtained per sample. Trizol reagent was used to extract total RNA from PBMCs, with at least 5.5 micrograms per sample. For every donor, flow cytometry on a PBMC aliquot measured the percentage of naive CD45RAhigh/CD27high T cells. The cysteine opens and the phenylalanine closes a CDR3 of 13 amino acids. The CDR3 DNA has 39 bases and is translated from base 1. Looking up the germline V gene yields CDR1 SGHTA and CDR2 FQGNSA.

The V and J genes are TRBV7-2 and TRBJ2-5; the D gene is perhaps TRBD2, on 5 matching bases. Sequencing was carried out using blood. This receptor was taken from a woman aged 40 to 49 in good health. The DNA sequence is given as TGTGCCAGCAGTTTAGACGGGAAAGAGACCCAGTACTTC. This yields the protein CASSLDGKETQYF. The entire variable domain, with the stretches around the CDR3 drawn from the reference TRBV7-2 and TRBJ2-5 proteins, is GAGVSQSPSNKVTEKGKDVELRCDPISGHTALYWYRQSLGQGLEFLIYFQGNSAPDKSGLPSDRFSAERTGGSVSTLTIQRTQQEDSAVYLCASSLDGKETQYFGPGTRLLVL.